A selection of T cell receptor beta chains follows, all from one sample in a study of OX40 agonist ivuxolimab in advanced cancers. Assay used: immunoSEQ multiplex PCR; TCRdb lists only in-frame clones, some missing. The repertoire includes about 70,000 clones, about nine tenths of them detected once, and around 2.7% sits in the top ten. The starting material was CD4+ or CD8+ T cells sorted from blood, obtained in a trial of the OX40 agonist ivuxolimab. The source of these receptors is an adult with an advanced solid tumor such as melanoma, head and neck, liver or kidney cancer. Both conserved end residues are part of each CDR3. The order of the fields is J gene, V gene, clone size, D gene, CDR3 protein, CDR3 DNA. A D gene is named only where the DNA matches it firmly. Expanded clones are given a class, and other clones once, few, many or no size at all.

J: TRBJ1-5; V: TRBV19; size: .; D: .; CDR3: CASSPQGSQPQHF; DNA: TGTGCCAGTAGTCCCCAGGGAAGTCAGCCCCAGCATTTT
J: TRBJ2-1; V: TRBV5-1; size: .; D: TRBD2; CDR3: CASSLDAGGAYNEQFF; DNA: TGCGCCAGCAGCTTGGACGCGGGAGGGGCCTACAATGAGCAGTTCTTC
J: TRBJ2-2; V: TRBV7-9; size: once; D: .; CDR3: CASSQTRIFTGELFF; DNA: TGTGCCAGCAGCCAAACACGGATTTTCACCGGGGAGCTGTTTTTT
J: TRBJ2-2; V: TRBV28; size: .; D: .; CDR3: CATERNTGELFF; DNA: TGTGCCACCGAGCGGAACACCGGGGAGCTGTTTTTT
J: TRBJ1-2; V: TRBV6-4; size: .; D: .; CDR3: CASSDGVEGNRYGYTF; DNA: TGTGCCAGCAGTGACGGGGTAGAGGGAAACCGATATGGCTACACCTTC
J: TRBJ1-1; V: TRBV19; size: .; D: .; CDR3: CASIAGQGKSEAFF; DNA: TGTGCCAGTATCGCAGGGCAGGGAAAATCTGAAGCTTTCTTT
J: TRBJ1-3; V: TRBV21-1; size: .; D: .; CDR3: CASSNFPAAGTGLAGNTIYF; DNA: TGTGCCAGCAGCAATTTCCCCGCCGCGGGGACTGGGTTGGCTGGAAACACCATATATTTT
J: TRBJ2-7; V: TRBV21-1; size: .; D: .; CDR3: CASTPSGYEQYF; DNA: TGTGCCAGCACGCCAAGCGGCTACGAGCAGTACTTC
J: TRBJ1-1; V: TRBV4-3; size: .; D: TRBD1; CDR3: CASSLRTGDTEAFF; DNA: TGCGCCAGCAGCCTGCGGACAGGGGACACTGAAGCTTTCTTT
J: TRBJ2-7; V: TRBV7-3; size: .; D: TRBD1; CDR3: CASSPGQGPEQYF; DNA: TGTGCCAGCAGCCCCGGACAGGGACCCGAGCAGTACTTC
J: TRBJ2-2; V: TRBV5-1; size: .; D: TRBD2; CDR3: CASSPGLAATGELFF; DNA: TGCGCCAGCAGCCCGGGACTAGCAGCCACCGGGGAGCTGTTTTTT
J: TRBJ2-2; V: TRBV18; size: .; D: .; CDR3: CASSFEGPNTGELFF; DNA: TGTGCCAGCTCATTTGAGGGGCCGAACACCGGGGAGCTGTTTTTT
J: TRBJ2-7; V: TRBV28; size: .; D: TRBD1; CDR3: CASSSLGQETYEQYF; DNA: TGTGCCAGCAGTTCCTTGGGACAGGAGACCTACGAGCAGTACTTC